This entry is about one TCR beta chain. The target antigen is unknown. This specimen belongs to a study of T cells after posttransplantation cyclophosphamide. General observations from the study: Recipient CMV seropositivity and CMV reactivation strongly tracked TRB clonality.

Using immunoSEQ multiplex PCR, the repertoire was profiled, and TCRdb retains in-frame clones only, with some absent. The sample lists more than 60,000 clones, around 93% seen once, with about 3% in the top ten. Germline V lookup: CDR1 SGDLS, CDR2 YYNGEE. CDR3 size: 16 residues. With V trimmed by 4 bases and J by 2 bases, 9 bases remained unmatched. The chain uses TRBV9 and TRBJ2-3; TRBD2 matches at 8 bases. The sample was PBMCs. The sequence was collected from a woman aged 25 to 45 in good health and a related stem cell transplant donor. The CDR3 is CASSREGGRFTDTQYF. CDR3 DNA: TGTGCCAGCAGCCGGGAGGGGGGGAGGTTCACAGATACGCAGTATTTT.